The next 9 T cell receptor beta chains were all read from a single sample in a study of T cell changes during pregnancy in multiple sclerosis (dated by TCRdb to about 2019). The library was built by means of the immunoSEQ multiplex PCR assay. Not all clones reach the TCRdb copy of this immuneACCESS table, which keeps in-frame sequences only. Checked studies attribute under half of the gap to unresolved V genes and leave the rest unexplained. This sample lists around 25,000 clones; more than 80% were detected once. The ten largest clonotypes hold around 8% of the sample. Here the sequenced sample was CD8+ T cells from peripheral blood mononuclear cells, taken in the first trimester of pregnancy. These receptors all stem from a female donor in good health, enrolled as a control in a pregnancy study.

J is TRBJ2-3 and V is TRBV7-9; 7 bases fit TRBD2. CDR1 and CDR2 (germline): SEHNR, FQNEAQ (reference sequence). The V and J ends lost 1 base and 2 bases, in that order; junction bases with no gene match: 6. This CDR3 has 16 amino acids. Here the CDR3 DNA reads TGTGCCAGCAGCTTAGTAGCCGGACTAGACACAGATACGCAGTATTTT. This translates into CASSLVAGLDTDTQYF.

This clone was seen only once. The gene calls are TRBV6-5 and TRBJ2-7, with 8 positions matching TRBD1. Germline CDR1 MNHEY, CDR2 SVGAGI. The CDR3 covers 13 residues. Losses at the gene ends were 8 bases for V and 1 base for J; bases not matched to a gene: 4. This chain's CDR3 is CASGQGPSYEQYF. In DNA, the CDR3 is TGTGCCAGCGGACAGGGACCATCCTACGAGCAGTACTTC.

The count of this clone is one. The chain joins TRBV7-9 to TRBJ2-4; 12 bases map to TRBD1. This CDR3 is built from 18 residues. CDR1 is SEHNR, CDR2 FQNEAQ, per germline (reference sequence). With V trimmed by 5 bases and J by 2 bases, 10 bases remained unmatched. CDR3 protein: CASSPSGQGAAPKNIQYF. The DNA of the CDR3 is TGTGCCAGCAGCCCTTCGGGACAGGGGGCTGCTCCCAAAAACATTCAGTACTTC. Full variable domain (missing parts from reference TRBV7-9 and TRBJ2-4): DTGVSQNPRHKITKRGQNVTFRCDPISEHNRLYWYRQTLGQGPEFLTYFQNEAQLEKSRLLSDRFSAERPKGSFSTLEIQRTEQGDSAMYLCASSPSGQGAAPKNIQYFGAGTRLSVL.

The genes are TRBV6-5 and TRBJ2-6; D is perhaps TRBD1 (6 bases). The CDR3 has 15 residues. Trimming took off 2 bases at V and 4 bases at J, with 9 bases between the two ends. In germline, CDR1 is MNHEY, CDR2 SVGAGI. CDR3 loop: CASSYVGQGANVLTF. In DNA form, the CDR3 reads TGTGCCAGCAGTTACGTGGGACAAGGGGCCAACGTCCTGACTTTC.

The chain links TRBV27 to TRBJ1-5; D is undetermined. Trimming pared 3 bases from V and 0 bases from J, leaving 3 bases between. This CDR3 spans 13 amino acids. Looked up from germline, CDR1 is MNHEY and CDR2 is SMNVEV (reference sequence). The CDR3 coding sequence is TGTGCCAGCAGTTTCAGTAGCAATCAGCCCCAGCATTTT. Protein product: CASSFSSNQPQHF.

The rearrangement uses TRBV6-1 and TRBJ1-1, with D possibly being TRBD1 (5 bases). This CDR3 spans 12 amino acids. CDR1 and CDR2 from the germline V gene are MNHNS and SASEGT. V was pared by 5 bases and J by 5 bases, with 9 bases between. The CDR3 nucleotides read TGTGCCAGCAGTCCCCAGGGAACTGAAGCTTTCTTT. This sequence encodes CASSPQGTEAFF.

The chain has TRBV4-3 and TRBJ2-5; a possible D gene is TRBD1 (6 bases). CDR1 is LGHNA and CDR2 is YSLEER in the germline V gene. Trimming cost V 0 bases and J 2 bases, with 31 bases left between them. The CDR3 length is 22 residues. This CDR3 is CASSQDLWSMGPEQGTQETQYF. The DNA of the CDR3 is TGCGCCAGCAGCCAAGATCTCTGGTCAATGGGGCCAGAACAGGGAACACAAGAGACCCAGTACTTC.

This rearrangement joins TRBV7-6 to TRBJ2-7, with D tentatively TRBD1 (5 bases). The germline gives CDR1 SGHVS, CDR2 FNYEAQ. V was clipped by 4 bases and J by 2 bases, with 15 bases between them. This CDR3 contains 15 residues. The CDR3 is CASSYSTGVTYEQYF. Here the CDR3 DNA reads TGTGCCAGCAGCTATAGTACAGGAGTAACCTACGAGCAGTACTTC.

The V and J genes are TRBV6-1 and TRBJ2-7; TRBD1 might be the D (6 bases). The ends were cut back, 4 bases at V and 0 bases at J, with 13 bases in the middle. This CDR3 spans 15 amino acids. Germline values: CDR1 MNHNS, CDR2 SASEGT. CDR3 in amino acids: CASSAGQHFSYEQYF. The CDR3 bases are TGTGCCAGCAGTGCTGGACAGCATTTCTCCTACGAGCAGTACTTC.